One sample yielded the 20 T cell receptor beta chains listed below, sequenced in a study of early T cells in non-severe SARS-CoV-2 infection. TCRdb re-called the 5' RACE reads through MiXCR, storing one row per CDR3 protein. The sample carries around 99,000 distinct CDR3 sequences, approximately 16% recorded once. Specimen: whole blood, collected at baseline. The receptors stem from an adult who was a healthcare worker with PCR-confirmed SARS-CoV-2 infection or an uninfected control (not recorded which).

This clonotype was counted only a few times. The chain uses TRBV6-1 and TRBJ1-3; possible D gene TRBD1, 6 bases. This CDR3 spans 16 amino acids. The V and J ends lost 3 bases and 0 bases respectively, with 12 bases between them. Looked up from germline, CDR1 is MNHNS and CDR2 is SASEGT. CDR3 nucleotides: TGTGCCAGCAGTGACCCGACAGGAAGCTCTGGAAACACCATATATTTT. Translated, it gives CASSDPTGSSGNTIYF.

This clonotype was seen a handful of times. CDR3 bases: TGTGCCAGCAGTGAAGCGCTCCTCTACGAGCAGTACTTC. Its protein is CASSEALLYEQYF. The chain links TRBV6-1 to TRBJ2-7; D is ambiguous. Germline CDR1 and CDR2: MNHNS and SASEGT. V was trimmed by 0 bases and J by 3 bases, leaving 6 bases between them. There are 13 residues in the CDR3.

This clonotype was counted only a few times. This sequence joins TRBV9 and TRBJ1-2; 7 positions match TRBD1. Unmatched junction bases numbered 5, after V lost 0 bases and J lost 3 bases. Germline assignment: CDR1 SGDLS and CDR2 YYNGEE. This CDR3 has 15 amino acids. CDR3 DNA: TGTGCCAGCAGCGTAGGAGGGGGCAACCACTATGGCTACACCTTC. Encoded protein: CASSVGGGNHYGYTF.

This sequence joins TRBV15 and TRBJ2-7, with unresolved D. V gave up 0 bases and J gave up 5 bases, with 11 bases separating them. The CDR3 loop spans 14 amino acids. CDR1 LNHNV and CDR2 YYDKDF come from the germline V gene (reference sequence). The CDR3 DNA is TGTGCCACCAGCAGAGATAATGAGGTCCACGAGCAGTACTTC. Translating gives CATSRDNEVHEQYF. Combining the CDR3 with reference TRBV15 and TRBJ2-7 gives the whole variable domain DAMVIQNPRYQVTQFGKPVTLSCSQTLNHNVMYWYQQKSSQAPKLLFHYYDKDFNNEADTPDNFQSRRPNTSFCFLDIRSPGLGDTAMYLCATSRDNEVHEQYFGPGTRLTVT.

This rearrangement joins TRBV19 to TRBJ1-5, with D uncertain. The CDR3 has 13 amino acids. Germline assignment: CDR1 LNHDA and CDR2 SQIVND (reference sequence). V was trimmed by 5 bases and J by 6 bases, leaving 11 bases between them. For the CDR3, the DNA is TGTGCCAGTAGTGCCCTTCTTGGTCAGCCCCAGCATTTT. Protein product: CASSALLGQPQHF.

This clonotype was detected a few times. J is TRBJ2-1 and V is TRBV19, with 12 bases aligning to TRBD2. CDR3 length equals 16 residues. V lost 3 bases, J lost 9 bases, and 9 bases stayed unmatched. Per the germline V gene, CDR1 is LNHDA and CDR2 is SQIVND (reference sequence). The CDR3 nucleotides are TGTGCCAGTAGTATGCGGCTAGCGGGAGGGCCGGGTGAGCAGTTCTTC. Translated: CASSMRLAGGPGEQFF.

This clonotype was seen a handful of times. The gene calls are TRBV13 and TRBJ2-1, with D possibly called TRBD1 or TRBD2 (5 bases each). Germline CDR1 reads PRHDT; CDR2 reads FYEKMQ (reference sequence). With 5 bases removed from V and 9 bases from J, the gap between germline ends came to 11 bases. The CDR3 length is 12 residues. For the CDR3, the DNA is TGTGCCAGCAGCCCTGAGAGGGGTGAGCAGTTCTTC. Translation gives CASSPERGEQFF.

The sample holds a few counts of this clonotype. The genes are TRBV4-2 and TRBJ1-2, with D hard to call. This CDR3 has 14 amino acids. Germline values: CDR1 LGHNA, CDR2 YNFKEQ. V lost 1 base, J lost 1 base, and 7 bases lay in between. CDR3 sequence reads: CASSQGRYNYGYTF. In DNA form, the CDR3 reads TGTGCCAGCAGCCAAGGCCGTTATAACTATGGCTACACCTTC.

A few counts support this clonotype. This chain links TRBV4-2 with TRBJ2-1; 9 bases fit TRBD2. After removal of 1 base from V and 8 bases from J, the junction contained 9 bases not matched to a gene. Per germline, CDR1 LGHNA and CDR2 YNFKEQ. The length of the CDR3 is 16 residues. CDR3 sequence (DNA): TGTGCCAGCAGCCAAGCGAAGGCTAGCGGGATTCATGAGCAGTTCTTC. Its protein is CASSQAKASGIHEQFF.

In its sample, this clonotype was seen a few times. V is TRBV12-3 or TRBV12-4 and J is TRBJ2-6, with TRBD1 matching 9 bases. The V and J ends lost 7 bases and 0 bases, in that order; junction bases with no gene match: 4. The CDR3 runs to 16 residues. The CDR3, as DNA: TGTGCCAGCATTGGGACAGGGAGCTCTGGGGCCAACGTCCTGACTTTC. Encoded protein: CASIGTGSSGANVLTF.

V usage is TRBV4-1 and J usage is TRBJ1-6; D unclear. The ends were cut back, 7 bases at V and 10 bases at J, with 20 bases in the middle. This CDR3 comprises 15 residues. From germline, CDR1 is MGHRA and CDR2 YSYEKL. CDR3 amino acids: CASNVVGQAKSPLHF. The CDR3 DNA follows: TGCGCCAGCAACGTCGTGGGTCAGGCTAAATCACCCCTCCACTTT.

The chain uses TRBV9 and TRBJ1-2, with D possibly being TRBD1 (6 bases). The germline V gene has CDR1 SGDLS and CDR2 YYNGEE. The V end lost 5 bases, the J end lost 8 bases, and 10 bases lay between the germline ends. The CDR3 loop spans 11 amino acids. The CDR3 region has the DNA TGTGCCAGCAGACAGGGCCTGGGCTACACCTTC. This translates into CASRQGLGYTF.

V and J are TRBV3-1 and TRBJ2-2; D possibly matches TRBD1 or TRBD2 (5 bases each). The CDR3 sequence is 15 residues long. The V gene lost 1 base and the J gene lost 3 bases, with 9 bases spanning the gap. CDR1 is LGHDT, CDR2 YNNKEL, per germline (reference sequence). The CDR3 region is CASSQGGLDTGELFF. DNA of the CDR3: TGTGCCAGCAGCCAAGGGGGGTTGGACACCGGGGAGCTGTTTTTT.

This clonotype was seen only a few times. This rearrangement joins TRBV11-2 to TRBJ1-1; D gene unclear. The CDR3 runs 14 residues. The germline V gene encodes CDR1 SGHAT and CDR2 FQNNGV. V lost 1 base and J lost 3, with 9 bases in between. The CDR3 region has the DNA TGTGCCAGCAGCTTAGTTCTCGGGGACACTGAAGCTTTCTTT. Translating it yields CASSLVLGDTEAFF.

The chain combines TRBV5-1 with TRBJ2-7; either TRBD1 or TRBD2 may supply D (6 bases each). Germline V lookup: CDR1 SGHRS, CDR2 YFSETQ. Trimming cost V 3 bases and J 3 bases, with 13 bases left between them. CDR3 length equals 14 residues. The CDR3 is CASSYGGDYYEQYF. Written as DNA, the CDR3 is TGCGCCAGCAGCTACGGGGGCGACTACTACGAGCAGTACTTC.

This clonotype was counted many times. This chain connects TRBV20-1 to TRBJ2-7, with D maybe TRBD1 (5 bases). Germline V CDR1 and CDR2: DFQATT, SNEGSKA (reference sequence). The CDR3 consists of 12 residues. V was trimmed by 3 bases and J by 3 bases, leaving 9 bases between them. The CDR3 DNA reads TGCAGTGCTAGTACAGGTTACTACGAGCAGTACTTC. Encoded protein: CSASTGYYEQYF.

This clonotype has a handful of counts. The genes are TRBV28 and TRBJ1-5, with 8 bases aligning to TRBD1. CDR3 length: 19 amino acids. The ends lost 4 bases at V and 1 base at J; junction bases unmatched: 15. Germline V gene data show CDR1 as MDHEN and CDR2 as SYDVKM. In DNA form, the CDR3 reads TGTGCCAGCAGTTCTCCACCTCGGACAGGGAGGGGGAGCAATCAGCCCCAGCATTTT. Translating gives CASSSPPRTGRGSNQPQHF.

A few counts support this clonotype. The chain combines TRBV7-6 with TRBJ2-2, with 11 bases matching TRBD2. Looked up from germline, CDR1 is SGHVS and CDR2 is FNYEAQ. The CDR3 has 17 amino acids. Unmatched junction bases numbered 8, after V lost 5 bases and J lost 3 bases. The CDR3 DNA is TGTGCCAGCAGCCCATCCGGGACTAGCGGATACACCGGGGAGCTGTTTTTT. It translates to CASSPSGTSGYTGELFF.

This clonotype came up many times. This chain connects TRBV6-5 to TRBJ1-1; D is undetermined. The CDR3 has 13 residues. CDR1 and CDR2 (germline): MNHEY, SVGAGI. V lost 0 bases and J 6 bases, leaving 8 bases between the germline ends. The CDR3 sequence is CASSYSSHSEAFF. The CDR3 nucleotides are TGTGCCAGCAGTTACTCGAGTCACTCTGAAGCTTTCTTT.

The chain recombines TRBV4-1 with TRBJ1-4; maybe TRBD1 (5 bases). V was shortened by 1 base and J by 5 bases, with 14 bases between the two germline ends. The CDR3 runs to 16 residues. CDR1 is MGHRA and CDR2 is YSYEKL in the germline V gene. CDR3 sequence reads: CASSQAPVGGNEKLFF. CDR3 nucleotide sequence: TGCGCCAGCAGCCAAGCTCCTGTGGGGGGGAATGAAAAACTGTTTTTT.